This TCR beta chain appears in the sequencing data of a study of blood T cell repertoires in COVID-19. On the study more broadly: Two negative PCRs, clearance, or symptom resolution characterized the recovered Cohort 3 donors. Donors in the United States, Italy and Spain gave samples during acute or convalescent COVID-19. T cells, B-cell-depleted T cells, or PBMCs provided the cDNA or gDNA that served as material.

The CDR3 sequence is 15 residues long. The ends lost 7 bases at V and 1 base at J; junction bases unmatched: 10. Germline-derived CDR1 and CDR2 are SQVTM and ANQGSEA. Cohorts were determined from participant-reported clinical history. Repertoires were generated with immunoSEQ multiplex PCR, while TCRdb's copy carries only in-frame clones and drops some. The sample holds over 200,000 clones; less than 90% are singletons and the top ten take roughly 3.3%. The rearrangement uses TRBV29-1 and TRBJ2-1; 7 bases are a match to TRBD2. The sequence derives from a woman aged 50 to 65 in a cohort exposed to, infected with or recovered from COVID-19 (not recorded which). The source material was PBMCs or T cells enriched from blood (not recorded which). The CDR3 is CSGSSGGWSYNEQFF. CDR3 coding DNA: TGCAGCGGGAGTTCGGGGGGATGGTCCTACAATGAGCAGTTCTTC.